The present T cell receptor beta chain was sequenced within a study of blood T cell repertoires in COVID-19. Study context: Samples of COVID-19 (acute and convalescent) were obtained from the United States, Italy and Spain. PBMCs, B-cell-depleted T cells, or T cells provided the cDNA or gDNA that made up the material.

Germline CDR1 is MDHEN and CDR2 is SYDVKM. The CDR3 extends over 18 amino acids. V was clipped by 5 bases and J by 4 bases; unmatched bases: 17. Seattle researchers signed up patients amid active infection and tracked them longitudinally. Profiling relied on immunoSEQ multiplex PCR, and the TCRdb table lists in-frame clones only, not all of them. The sample holds around 55,000 clones, about nine tenths seen once. The chain employs TRBV28 and TRBJ1-1; 9 bases line up with TRBD1. The sample taken for sequencing was peripheral blood. This receptor was identified in a man between 35 and 55 years old with COVID-19, enrolled during active disease. CDR3 sequence reads: CASSTLPGQGAGGTEAFF. DNA of the CDR3: TGTGCCAGCAGTACCCTCCCGGGACAGGGAGCCGGCGGCACTGAAGCTTTCTTT.